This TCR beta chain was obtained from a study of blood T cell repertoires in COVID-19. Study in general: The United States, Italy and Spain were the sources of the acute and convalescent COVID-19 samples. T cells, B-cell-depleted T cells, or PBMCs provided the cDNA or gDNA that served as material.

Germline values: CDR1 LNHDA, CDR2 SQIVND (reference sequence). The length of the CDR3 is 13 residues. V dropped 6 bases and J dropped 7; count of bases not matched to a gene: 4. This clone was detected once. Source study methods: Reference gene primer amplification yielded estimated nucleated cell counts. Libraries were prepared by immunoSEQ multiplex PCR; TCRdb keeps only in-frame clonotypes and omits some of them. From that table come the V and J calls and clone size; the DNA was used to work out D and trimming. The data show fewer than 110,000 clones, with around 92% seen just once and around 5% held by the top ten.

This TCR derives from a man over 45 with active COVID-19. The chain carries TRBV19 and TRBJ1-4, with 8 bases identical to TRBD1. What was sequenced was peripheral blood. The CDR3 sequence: CASRQGATEKLFF. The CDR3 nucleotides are TGTGCCAGTAGGCAGGGGGCAACTGAAAAACTGTTTTTT.